The rows below give T cell receptor beta chains drawn from one sample of a study of T cell changes during pregnancy in multiple sclerosis. TCRdb's table, derived via immunoSEQ multiplex PCR, lists solely in-frame clones and lacks some. Of 40,000 to 45,000 clones listed, roughly nine tenths are singletons. The starting material was CD4+ T cells from peripheral blood mononuclear cells, obtained in the first trimester of pregnancy. These receptors came from a female donor with multiple sclerosis, enrolled in a pregnancy study. Both conserved end residues are part of each CDR3. The D gene is left open where the match is weak. Expanded clones are given a class, and other clones once, few, many or no size at all.

j_call d_call clone_size v_call cdr3_nt cdr3_aa
TRBJ1-2 . . TRBV7-2 TGTGCCAGCAGCTTAGAAGCAGGGAACTATGGCTACACCTTC CASSLEAGNYGYTF
TRBJ2-3 . . TRBV7-2 TGTGCCAGCAGCTTATACGGGAGTAATACAGATACGCAGTATTTT CASSLYGSNTDTQYF
TRBJ2-3 . . TRBV19 TGTGCCAGTAGTATAGGGCTAGCGGATACGCAGTATTTT CASSIGLADTQYF
TRBJ1-1 . . TRBV29-1 TGCAGCGTTGGTTATATAGGCCGCGGGGGGACTGAAGCTTTCTTT CSVGYIGRGGTEAFF
TRBJ2-4 TRBD1 . TRBV2 TGTGCCAGCAGCGGGACAGCAGCCAAAAACATTCAGTACTTC CASSGTAAKNIQYF
TRBJ2-7 . . TRBV28 TGTGCCAGCACCCAACCAGGGTACGAGCAGTACTTC CASTQPGYEQYF
TRBJ2-7 TRBD2 . TRBV7-2 TGTGCCAGCAGTAGCGGGTTTGACTACGAGCAGTACTTC CASSSGFDYEQYF
TRBJ1-1 . . TRBV7-9 TGTGCCAGCAGCTCCCGTATGAACACTGAAGCTTTCTTT CASSSRMNTEAFF
TRBJ2-7 TRBD1 . TRBV27 TGTGCCAGCAGTTTTATCCTGCCGGACAGGTCTTCCTACGAGCAGTACTTC CASSFILPDRSSYEQYF
TRBJ1-3 . once TRBV18 TGTGCCAGCTCGCTAGACAGTGGAAACACCATATATTTT CASSLDSGNTIYF
TRBJ2-7 TRBD1 . TRBV18 TGTGCCAGCTCACCAGACAGGGTAGAACACGAGCAGTACTTC CASSPDRVEHEQYF
TRBJ2-1 TRBD2 . TRBV11-3 TGTGCCAGCAGCTTCCGCGGGAGCTCCTACAATGAGCAGTTCTTC CASSFRGSSYNEQFF
TRBJ2-1 TRBD1 . TRBV27 TGTGCCAGCAGTTTATCGCCGGGACAGGGTATCGATGAGCAGTTCTTC CASSLSPGQGIDEQFF
TRBJ2-3 . . TRBV4-3 TGCGCCAGCAGCCAAGACTTTACTAGCACAGATACGCAGTATTTT CASSQDFTSTDTQYF
TRBJ2-3 . . TRBV5-1 TGCGCCAGCAGCTTGGTGGCAGCGTCCACAGATACGCAGTATTTT CASSLVAASTDTQYF
TRBJ2-7 . . TRBV19 TGTGCCAGTAGTGCGGGACAGCTCGAGCAGTACTTC CASSAGQLEQYF
TRBJ2-1 TRBD2 . TRBV19 TGTGCCAGTACCGGGGCTAGCGGGGTCTACAATGAGCAGTTCTTC CASTGASGVYNEQFF
TRBJ2-6 . . TRBV7-2 TGTGCCAGCAGCTCACAGGGTTTCTCTGGGGCCAACGTCCTGACTTTC CASSSQGFSGANVLTF
TRBJ2-1 TRBD2 . TRBV9 TGTGCCAGCAGCCCAGGACTAGCGGTCTACAATGAGCAGTTCTTC CASSPGLAVYNEQFF
TRBJ1-2 TRBD1 . TRBV5-1 TGCGCCAGCAGCTTGGGGGGACAGGGGATGCCTATTGATGGCTACACCTTC CASSLGGQGMPIDGYTF
TRBJ1-5 . once TRBV19 TGTGCCAGTGCAGGTCCCCCCAATCAGCCCCAGCATTTT CASAGPPNQPQHF
TRBJ2-1 TRBD2 . TRBV19 TGTGCCAGTAGTATGGTCGCTAGCGGGACTTACAATGAGCAGTTCTTC CASSMVASGTYNEQFF
TRBJ1-5 . . TRBV2 TGTGCCAGCAACATAAAAGGGGACAATCAGCCCCAGCATTTT CASNIKGDNQPQHF
TRBJ1-5 . . TRBV6-5 TGTGCCAGCCAGGACAGAGTAAATCAGCCCCAGCATTTT CASQDRVNQPQHF
TRBJ2-7 TRBD1 . TRBV5-5 TGTGCCAGCAGCTCGCACACCGGGACAGGGGCCTACGAGCAGTACTTC CASSSHTGTGAYEQYF
TRBJ1-2 . . TRBV7-9 TGTGCCAGCAGCTACGACAGTTATGGCTACACCTTC CASSYDSYGYTF
TRBJ1-2 . . TRBV7-9 TGTGCCAGCAGCTTGGAAGGGGGAGGGAACTATGGCTACACCTTC CASSLEGGGNYGYTF
TRBJ2-3 TRBD2 . TRBV10-1 TGCGCCAGCAGTGAGTCGACTAGCGAAAGCACAGATACGCAGTATTTT CASSESTSESTDTQYF
TRBJ1-2 . . TRBV5-1 TGCGCCAGCAGCTTGGATCCGGGGAGCTATGGCTACACCTTC CASSLDPGSYGYTF
TRBJ2-7 TRBD2 . TRBV15 TGTGCCACCAGCAGAGTAGCGGGAACTATATACGAGCAGTACTTC CATSRVAGTIYEQYF
TRBJ2-5 TRBD2 . TRBV5-1 TGCGCCAGCGGGGAAGGTAGCGGGAGACCGTCGCAAGAGACCCAGTACTTC CASGEGSGRPSQETQYF
TRBJ2-4 . . TRBV7-2 TGTGCCAGCAGCTTATTTCCTAGTTTGAACATTCAGTACTTC CASSLFPSLNIQYF
TRBJ2-1 . . TRBV11-2 TGTGCCAGCAGCCCCCGACTAGTCCAGAGCTCCTACAATGAGCAGTTCTTC CASSPRLVQSSYNEQFF
TRBJ2-3 . once TRBV18 TGTGCCAGCTCACCACCAGCGCAGCGGGGCACAGATACGCAGTATTTT CASSPPAQRGTDTQYF
TRBJ1-1 . . TRBV18 TGTGCCAGCTCACCAACAGGGATGAACACTGAAGCTTTCTTT CASSPTGMNTEAFF
TRBJ1-4 . . TRBV5-1 TGCGCCAGCAGACGACAGAGAGAAGATGAAAAACTGTTTTTT CASRRQREDEKLFF
TRBJ2-7 TRBD2 . TRBV9 TGTGCCAGCAGCGTAGGGCGACTAGCGGGAGGGCCGGGCAGGAACGAGCAGTACTTC CASSVGRLAGGPGRNEQYF
TRBJ1-5 TRBD1 . TRBV19 TGTGCCAGTAGTATAGGGGACAGGAATCAGCCCCAGCATTTT CASSIGDRNQPQHF
TRBJ2-7 TRBD2 once TRBV6-1 TGTGCCAGCAGACTAGCGGGAGTTCGGGAGCAGTACTTC CASRLAGVREQYF
TRBJ1-1 . few TRBV2 TGTGCCAGCACAGGGCAGTTTGCGAACACTGAAGCTTTCTTT CASTGQFANTEAFF
TRBJ2-2 TRBD2 . TRBV9 TGTGCCAGCAGCGCTCCGGGACTAGCCAGCACCGGGGAGCTGTTTTTT CASSAPGLASTGELFF
TRBJ2-1 . . TRBV30 TGTGCCTGGAGTACTGGGACAAAGCAGTTCTTC CAWSTGTKQFF
TRBJ1-4 TRBD1 . TRBV10-3 TGTGCCATCAGTGGGGTCAGGGGGGATGAAAAACTGTTTTTT CAISGVRGDEKLFF
TRBJ2-2 . . TRBV7-2 TGTGCCAGCAGCTCCCCCATAGCAGGGGCCACCACCGGGGAGCTGTTTTTT CASSSPIAGATTGELFF
TRBJ2-7 TRBD1 . TRBV4-2 TGTGCCAGCAGCCAAGGACAGGGGGACTACGAGCAGTACTTC CASSQGQGDYEQYF
TRBJ1-1 . . TRBV5-1 TGCGCCAGCAGCCCCCAGGGCTTGAACACTGAAGCTTTCTTT CASSPQGLNTEAFF
TRBJ2-7 . . TRBV30 TGTGCCTGGGACAGGAGCTCCTACGAGCAGTACTTC CAWDRSSYEQYF
TRBJ2-7 TRBD2 . TRBV28 TGTGCCAGCTACCGACGGGGCGGGAGGGCCGATAGCGAGCAGTACTTC CASYRRGGRADSEQYF
TRBJ2-1 TRBD2 . TRBV6-4 TGTGCCAGCAGTAGGACTAGAAATGTCGATGAGCAGTTCTTC CASSRTRNVDEQFF
TRBJ1-1 TRBD1 . TRBV10-3 TGTGCCATCAGCCTGACAGGGGAAAGCACTGAAGCTTTCTTT CAISLTGESTEAFF
TRBJ2-2 TRBD2 . TRBV7-2 TGTGCCAGCAGCCGACTAGCGGGAGTGGCCGGGGAGCTGTTTTTT CASSRLAGVAGELFF
TRBJ1-2 TRBD1 . TRBV9 TGTGCCAGCAGTCAACGACGGGACAGCTATGGCTACACCTTC CASSQRRDSYGYTF
TRBJ2-1 TRBD2 once TRBV2 TGTGCCAGCAGTGTTTCGGCTAGCGGGCGAAACAATGAGCAGTTCTTC CASSVSASGRNNEQFF
TRBJ1-4 . . TRBV28 TGTGCCAGCAGTTTTGGGGGGTCCAGGGATGAAAAACTGTTTTTT CASSFGGSRDEKLFF
TRBJ2-1 . . TRBV27 TGTGCCAGCAGTTCCGCTTACATCAACAATGAGCAGTTCTTC CASSSAYINNEQFF
TRBJ1-4 . . TRBV27 TGTGCCAGCAGTATGGGCGGGGTTTGGGAAAAACTGTTTTTT CASSMGGVWEKLFF
TRBJ2-5 . . TRBV18 TGTGCCAGCTCACCAGGGGCCCAAGAGACCCAGTACTTC CASSPGAQETQYF
TRBJ2-5 TRBD1 . TRBV10-1 TGCGCCAGCAGTGCCCCGGGACAGGGAGGGACGACCCAGTACTTC CASSAPGQGGTTQYF
TRBJ2-7 TRBD2 . TRBV27 TGTGCCAGCAGTAAGCGGGATTCGAGCTACGAGCAGTACTTC CASSKRDSSYEQYF